These T cell receptor beta chains were read from a single sample in a study of blood T cell repertoires in COVID-19. Using immunoSEQ multiplex PCR, the repertoire was profiled, and TCRdb retains in-frame clones only, with some absent. The data show more than 150,000 clones, 75% to 85% seen once. Sequencing used peripheral blood. Every receptor here comes from a man aged 55 to 70 with acute or convalescent COVID-19. CDR3s include the opening cysteine and the closing phenylalanine or tryptophan. The order of the fields is CDR3 protein, J gene, V gene.

CSDGTGSSEAFF	TRBJ1-1	TRBV29-1
CASSGTSGRSQETQYF	TRBJ2-5	TRBV5-4
CASSLGGANEKLFF	TRBJ1-4	TRBV7-2
CASSYSSTGSGEQYF	TRBJ2-7	TRBV6-6
CASRRTSGSYNEQFF	TRBJ2-1	TRBV14
CASSRGGAYEQYF	TRBJ2-7	TRBV27
CASSRDSVSSYEQYF	TRBJ2-7	TRBV18
CAISESTQGSLSGYTF	TRBJ1-2	TRBV10-3
CASSPQGRGNYEQYF	TRBJ2-7	TRBV13
CAWSVIGNQPQHF	TRBJ1-5	TRBV30
CASSASGGGSYNEQFF	TRBJ2-1	TRBV6-4
CASSQRQGRSYEQYF	TRBJ2-7	TRBV6-2/TRBV6-3
CASSPPAPNNEQFF	TRBJ2-1	TRBV9
CASSHGPGSNEQFF	TRBJ2-1	TRBV14
CASSTRQGINYGYTF	TRBJ1-2	TRBV5-4
CASSRDRGYEQYF	TRBJ2-7	TRBV5-8
CASSLPGSYGYTF	TRBJ1-2	TRBV13
CASSQDVGSGDNSPLHF	TRBJ1-6	TRBV4-3
CAISAGEAERRADTQYF	TRBJ2-3	TRBV10-3
CASSETGQGGQPQHF	TRBJ1-5	TRBV2
CASSPRQGVSGDTEAFF	TRBJ1-1	TRBV11-2
CASSYSARSSYEQYF	TRBJ2-7	TRBV6-5
CASSLEPAETQYF	TRBJ2-5	TRBV5-6
CASSLRTGFREKLFF	TRBJ1-4	TRBV28
CASSHQSWGDTEAFF	TRBJ1-1	TRBV16
CASSQGAVSTNEKLFF	TRBJ1-4	TRBV4-1
CASSLSRDRANSPLHF	TRBJ1-6	TRBV27
CASSQGLGGEAFF	TRBJ1-1	TRBV3-1/TRBV3-2
CSVETSGRAETQYF	TRBJ2-5	TRBV29-1
CASSLGTEEETQYF	TRBJ2-5	TRBV6-2/TRBV6-3
CASSLGRTVGSPLHF	TRBJ1-6	TRBV9
CSASGTENIQYF	TRBJ2-4	TRBV20-1
CASSSPSTGNEKLFF	TRBJ1-4	TRBV6-2/TRBV6-3
CASSLTGLSNQPQHF	TRBJ1-5	TRBV6-2/TRBV6-3
CASSTAGPRSYNEQFF	TRBJ2-1	TRBV21-1
CASSTGQGPLYNQPQHF	TRBJ1-5	TRBV7-9
CASNSANYGYTF	TRBJ1-2	TRBV19
CASSQGLAGSSYEQYF	TRBJ2-7	TRBV4-2
CASSAPSSGSPATQYF	TRBJ2-3	TRBV28
CASSLASKSYNEQFF	TRBJ2-1	TRBV28
CASSLGTAGGWDQPQHF	TRBJ1-5	TRBV7-8
CATSREGQGPITDTQYF	TRBJ2-3	TRBV15
CASSIRQGAGQPQHF	TRBJ1-5	TRBV19
CASSHPGTSGSNEQFF	TRBJ2-1	TRBV4-1
CASSSRGTDTQYF	TRBJ2-3	TRBV5-1
CASSSAPRASEAFF	TRBJ1-1	TRBV13
CASSLDRYTDTQYF	TRBJ2-3	TRBV7-3
CASRPRGRNEKLFF	TRBJ1-4	TRBV7-2
CASSSSAGTSGTTQYF	TRBJ2-5	TRBV7-2
CASSPRLAGGLEQFF	TRBJ2-1	TRBV11-2
CASSPPGERAGELFF	TRBJ2-2	TRBV18
CASSNGQGALTGRETQYF	TRBJ2-5	TRBV5-1
CASSLGRTYEQYF	TRBJ2-7	TRBV7-3
CAWSSGLDNEQFF	TRBJ2-1	TRBV30
CASSPQTGNTEAFF	TRBJ1-1	TRBV7-2
CASSSSGQGPGYTF	TRBJ1-2	TRBV19
CASNHRGAGANVLTF	TRBJ2-6	TRBV5-4
CASSSHRGINTEAFF	TRBJ1-1	TRBV7-2
CASSESGRDEKLFF	TRBJ1-4	TRBV6-1
CASRTSRSNEQFF	TRBJ2-1	TRBV11-1